This paragraph reports one T cell receptor (beta chain). This clone was seen more than once but under ten times. Its antigen is unknown. No base quality values were provided; no much bigger clone lies one nucleotide off. Trimming at the junction amounts to 0 bases on V and 0 bases on J, and the germline ends lie 6 bases apart. From cysteine to phenylalanine, the CDR3 is 14 amino acids long. Kept here is only the CDR3 DNA, which spans 42 bases and is read in frame from base 1. The germline V gene specifies SGHDN as CDR1 and FVKESK as CDR2. This sample was taken from a study of beta chain features in type 1 diabetes (dated 2018 in TCRdb). For context, the study as a whole: Patients and healthy donors did not differ in mean age, gender distribution, total cell number or subset yield. A total of approximately 99,000,000 sorted cells were examined across all samples, and RNA yield correlated strongly with the number of cells per subset. The study compared TCRB repertoires of sorted circulating CD4+ T cell subsets between recently diagnosed type 1 diabetes patients and matched healthy donors. Whereas all 30 or so donors provided naive and central memory subsets, regulatory and stem cell-like memory subsets were isolated from just 8 patients and about 8 healthy donors.

A single peripheral blood draw of roughly 0.11 L on average was collected from each donor into heparinised tubes. Naive, central memory, regulatory and stem cell-like memory CD4+ T cells were sorted on a BD FACSAria II using a panel including CD45RO, CCR7, CD25, CD127, CD95 and CD27. Purity was above 95% for every sorted population. PBMCs were separated immediately by Lymphoprep density gradient centrifugation and were stained directly, without being cultured. To minimize batch effects, samples were stained and sorted in pairs, one healthy donor with one patient per experiment. General conclusions and limits of the study: At VDJ recombination sites, patients with type 1 diabetes made fewer insertions and deleted more nucleotides, a pattern implying thymic rearrangement abnormalities. Sequencing cDNA rather than genomic DNA could over-represent highly expressing activated cells, although activation and CD3 levels did not differ between groups. HLA sub-analyses involved small numbers of individuals, so any influence of HLA type on TCRB rearrangement remained unresolved. PCR might favor shorter templates, but patient and control samples were amplified and corrected together, so any skew would affect both groups equally. Naive, central memory and regulatory TCRB repertoires appeared more similar among patients than among healthy donors. Type 1 diabetes patients showed a moderate but significant shortening of TCRB CDR3 length in all four CD4+ subsets.

The entire isolated RNA was reverse transcribed using the High Capacity cDNA Reverse Transcription Kit, and thus expressed TCRB transcripts were sequenced. Deep immunoSEQ sequencing was applied to naive, central memory and regulatory T cell samples, giving an average of roughly 3.6 million total reads per sample. Sorted cells were lysed in RLT buffer and RNA was extracted with DNase-treated RNeasy Micro or Mini kits, depending on cell number. To prevent cross-contamination, every cell subset was processed on its own, while patient and healthy donor samples were processed together. The immunoSEQ multiplex PCR was used to amplify TCRB sequences from cDNA, yielding 87-bp fragments that span the CDR3 region. Sequencing of the amplicons was done on the Illumina HiSeq platform. In the source study's methods: PCR bias was corrected computationally using synthetic template baselines, and reads within Hamming distance 2 were collapsed, with unmergeable singletons discarded. Reads were aligned against IMGT so that V, D and J genes, CDR3 length and insertions or deletions at six rearrangement sites could be assigned. Within each subset, clonotype counts were normalized to sorted cell number, and only after that were true diversity and Gini coefficients computed with the tcR R package. The overlap coefficient, calculated on TCRB nucleotide sequences, was used to measure repertoire sharing. As a proxy for the pre-selection repertoire, out-of-frame TCRB sequences from naive cells were analyzed. Imported from immuneACCESS, the table was reduced by TCRdb to in-frame sequences with V and J called. These copies leave out some clones; in studies compared against another copy, an unresolved V gene accounts for under half, and the cause of the remainder is not known. V, J and clone size are taken as reported in that table, and D and trimming were inferred from the DNA itself. The sample includes about 330,000 clones, with about 10% observed a single time. Around 0.015% of the sample belongs to the ten largest clones.

Sequenced sample: naive CD4+ T cells from blood. Explained via the paper, the cell subset or site label denotes: true naive CD4+ T cells. This chain joins TRBV14 to TRBJ2-7; no D gene can be assigned with confidence. The sequence derives from a woman in her twenties or thirties in good health. The sequenced DNA is TGTGCCAGCAGCCAAGATCCGTACTCCTACGAGCAGTACTTC. The resulting protein is CASSQDPYSYEQYF.